Listed below are T cell receptor beta chains from one sample, sequenced in a study of blood T cells in healthy people across ages. TCRdb analysed the 5' RACE reads with MiXCR anew, one entry per CDR3 protein. The sample yields some 1 million distinct CDR3 sequences, 35% to 55% seen once. Sequencing used blood. The receptors derive from a woman in her sixties or seventies in good health. CDR3s include the opening cysteine and the closing phenylalanine or tryptophan. The D gene is left open where the match is weak. Rows give clone size only sometimes, using once, few, many, or a class for an expanded clone.

NA TRBJ2-1 few TRBV6-5 TGTGCCAGCACACACTCCGGTGAGCAGTTCTTC CASTHSGEQFF
NA TRBJ2-1 few TRBV4-1 TGCGCCAGCAGCCAACCCCTTACTAGTCCCAATGAGCAGTTCTTC CASSQPLTSPNEQFF
TRBD2 TRBJ2-3 NA TRBV12-3/TRBV12-4 TGTGCCAGCACCGTAGCGGGAGGTGCAGATACGCAGTATTTT CASTVAGGADTQYF
TRBD1 TRBJ1-2 NA TRBV12-3/TRBV12-4 TGTGCCAGCAGCGGGACAGCCAGCCGGGGTGGCTACACCTTC CASSGTASRGGYTF
NA TRBJ2-7 many TRBV6-5 TGTGCTTCCGGACGGAGCTCCTACGAGCAGTACTTC CASGRSSYEQYF
NA TRBJ1-1 NA TRBV5-5 TGTGCCGGCGAGGGACACCCTAACACTGAAGCTTTCTTT CAGEGHPNTEAFF
TRBD1 TRBJ2-5 NA TRBV7-2 TGTGCCAGCAGCTTAGGGGGGACAGCTTACGAGACCCAGTACTTC CASSLGGTAYETQYF
NA TRBJ1-4 NA TRBV28 TGTGCCAGCGCTTTCGGGTTGTATAATGAAAAACTGTTTTTT CASAFGLYNEKLFF
NA TRBJ1-5 NA TRBV7-9 TGTGCCAGCAGCTTAGAATGGGACAATCAGCCCCAGCATTTT CASSLEWDNQPQHF
NA TRBJ2-7 many TRBV7-2 TGTGCCAGCAGCTTACTCGGCGGCTCCTACGAGCAGTACTTC CASSLLGGSYEQYF
NA TRBJ2-4 NA TRBV28 TGTGCCAGCAGTTTATGGGCAATGGCCAAAAACATTCAGTACTTC CASSLWAMAKNIQYF
NA TRBJ2-5 NA TRBV30 TGTGCCTGGAGTGTACAGGCAGGTTTGGGAGAGACCCAGTACTTC CAWSVQAGLGETQYF
NA TRBJ1-2 NA TRBV21-1 TGTGCCAGCAGCAAAGTAGGACAGGGTGATGGCTACACCTTC CASSKVGQGDGYTF
NA TRBJ2-5 NA TRBV7-6 TGTGCCAGCAGCCTTTCTCAGACAGTTCCACAAGAGACCCAGTACTTC CASSLSQTVPQETQYF
NA TRBJ2-1 NA TRBV7-9 TGTGCCAGCAGAATAAGGGGCGAGGATGAGCAGTTCTTC CASRIRGEDEQFF
TRBD1 TRBJ2-5 NA TRBV11-2 TGTGCCAGCAGCTTAGGGGGACAGCTCATTAGCAAGACCCAGTACTTC CASSLGGQLISKTQYF
TRBD2 TRBJ2-1 few TRBV6-2/TRBV6-3 TGTGCCAGCAGTACCCTTAGCGGGAGAGGCGATGAGCAGTTCTTC CASSTLSGRGDEQFF
TRBD1 TRBJ2-7 few TRBV5-1 TGTGCCAGCAGTAAGGGACAGGGTTACGAGCAGTACTTC CASSKGQGYEQYF
NA TRBJ2-3 few TRBV18 TGTGCCAGCTCACCACCCAGGGTAGATACGCAGTATTTT CASSPPRVDTQYF
NA TRBJ2-1 few TRBV20-1 TGCAGTGCTAGGGTAGTGAGCTCCTACAATGAGCAGTTCTTC CSARVVSSYNEQFF
NA TRBJ2-1 NA TRBV28 TGTGCCATCCGGAGGGGGATTACAACTGAGCAGTTCTTC CAIRRGITTEQFF
NA TRBJ1-2 NA TRBV7-9 TGTGCCAGCAGCCCCCCAGGGACACCCTATGGCTACACCTTC CASSPPGTPYGYTF
NA TRBJ2-7 NA TRBV27 TGTGCCAGCAGTTTTAGGGACCCAACAATCTACGAGCAGTACTTC CASSFRDPTIYEQYF
TRBD2 TRBJ2-3 NA TRBV20-1 TGCAGTGCTAGAGAGCCTAGCGGGAGGGGGACAGATACGCAGTATTTT CSAREPSGRGTDTQYF
NA TRBJ2-7 once TRBV6-4 TGTGCCAGCAGTGTGGGCCCAGGGGATTCCTACGAGCAGTACTTC CASSVGPGDSYEQYF
TRBD1 TRBJ2-5 many TRBV20-1 TGCAGTGCTAGAGACAGGGGGCTGCAAGAGACCCAGTACTTC CSARDRGLQETQYF
NA TRBJ2-1 NA TRBV6-4 TGTGCCAGCAGTGACTCGAGCCTAGGGGAGCAGTTCTTC CASSDSSLGEQFF
NA TRBJ2-7 few TRBV7-2 TGTGCCAGCAGCGTAGAGGTGGGGGGCGAGCAGTACTTC CASSVEVGGEQYF
NA TRBJ2-1 few TRBV6-5 TGTGCCAGCAGTTCCCTTTGGGACAACCTCGACAATGAGCAGTTCTTC CASSSLWDNLDNEQFF
NA TRBJ1-6 few TRBV27 TGTGCCAGCAGTTTGTATAGGGCCAATTCACCCCTCCACTTT CASSLYRANSPLHF
TRBD1 TRBJ1-1 NA TRBV6-1 TGTGCCAGCAGTGGGAGGACAGGGAGGGGTGAAGCTTTCTTT CASSGRTGRGEAFF
NA TRBJ2-6 NA TRBV27 TGTGCCAGCAGTTGGAGCTCTGGGGCCAACGTCCTGACTTTC CASSWSSGANVLTF
TRBD2 TRBJ2-5 NA TRBV7-9 TGTGCCAGCAGCTTTCATGGAGCGGGAGAGGAGACCCAGTACTTC CASSFHGAGEETQYF
NA TRBJ2-7 few TRBV27 TGTGCCAGCAGTTTATTCCGGGCTATCTTGGACGAGCAGTACTTC CASSLFRAILDEQYF
TRBD1 TRBJ1-2 few TRBV19 TGTGCCACACAGGGGCGGGCGCCGCTTAACTATGGCTACACCTTC CATQGRAPLNYGYTF
NA TRBJ2-3 NA TRBV10-3 TGTGCCATCAGTGAGGACGGGGGTAGCACAGATACGCAGTATTTT CAISEDGGSTDTQYF
NA TRBJ2-1 once TRBV3-1 TGTGCCAGCAGCCCCCAAGCTACCGGATACAATGAGCAGTTCTTC CASSPQATGYNEQFF
NA TRBJ2-1 NA TRBV2 TGTGCCAGCAGGAGGGATTTGTACAATGAGCAGTTCTTC CASRRDLYNEQFF
TRBD2 TRBJ2-7 few TRBV4-2 TGTGCCAGCAGCCAAGACGCACTAGCGGGAACAGGGACACTACGCAAGCAGTACTTC CASSQDALAGTGTLRKQYF
TRBD1 TRBJ1-1 NA TRBV27 TGTGCCAGCAGCCCTGGCCTGACAGGGTGGACTGAAGCTTTCTTT CASSPGLTGWTEAFF
NA TRBJ2-7 many TRBV20-1 TGCAGTGCTAGTCGGGATGCTGTGGTATACGAGCAGTACTTC CSASRDAVVYEQYF
NA TRBJ1-2 NA TRBV7-2 TGTGCCAGCAGCCCCTCAGAGGGAGACTATGGCTACACCTTC CASSPSEGDYGYTF
NA TRBJ2-4 many TRBV11-2 TGTGCCAGCAGCCCGGACCAGGAGGACATTCAGTACTTC CASSPDQEDIQYF
TRBD1 TRBJ2-7 few TRBV6-7 TGTGCCAGCATTCCCACCGGACAGGACCTACAGGGGCAACTCTACGAGCAGTACTTC CASIPTGQDLQGQLYEQYF
TRBD2 TRBJ2-3 NA TRBV20-1 TGCAGTGCTAGAGACTGGGATAGCGGGAACCCCACAGATACGCAGTATTTT CSARDWDSGNPTDTQYF
TRBD1 TRBJ2-7 NA TRBV28 TGTGCCAGCCGGGACAGGTTCTACGAGCAGTACTTC CASRDRFYEQYF
NA TRBJ2-5 NA TRBV11-2 TGTGCCAGCAGCTTAGCTATGGGCCAGACCCAGTACTTC CASSLAMGQTQYF
TRBD2 TRBJ2-5 many TRBV6-5 TGTGCCAGCAGTGGGACTAGCGGGAGGGGAGAGACCCAGTACTTC CASSGTSGRGETQYF
TRBD2 TRBJ2-1 NA TRBV5-6 TGTGCCAGCAGCTCCTTGCGACTAGCGGGAGGGGGGAATGAGCAGTTCTTC CASSSLRLAGGGNEQFF
NA TRBJ2-1 few TRBV10-3 TGTGCCATCAGCCCAGGGCGAGGGAATGAGCAGTTCTTC CAISPGRGNEQFF